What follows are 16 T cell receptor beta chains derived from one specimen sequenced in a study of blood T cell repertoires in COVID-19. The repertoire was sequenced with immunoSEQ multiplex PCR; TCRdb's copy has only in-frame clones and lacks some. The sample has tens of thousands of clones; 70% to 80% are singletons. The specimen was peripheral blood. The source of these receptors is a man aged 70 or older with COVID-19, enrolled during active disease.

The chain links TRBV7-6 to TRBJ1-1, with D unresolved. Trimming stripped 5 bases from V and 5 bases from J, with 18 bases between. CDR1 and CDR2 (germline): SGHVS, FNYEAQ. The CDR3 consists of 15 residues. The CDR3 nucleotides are TGTGCCAGCAGCCCCGGACGCATTGGGAGGACTGAAGCTTTCTTT. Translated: CASSPGRIGRTEAFF.

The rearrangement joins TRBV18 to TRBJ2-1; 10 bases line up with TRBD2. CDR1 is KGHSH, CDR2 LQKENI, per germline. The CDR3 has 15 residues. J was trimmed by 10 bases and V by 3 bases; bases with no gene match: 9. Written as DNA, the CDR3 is TGTGCCAGCTCACCCCTAGCGGGAGTTGCCGAAGAGCAGTTCTTC. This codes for CASSPLAGVAEEQFF.

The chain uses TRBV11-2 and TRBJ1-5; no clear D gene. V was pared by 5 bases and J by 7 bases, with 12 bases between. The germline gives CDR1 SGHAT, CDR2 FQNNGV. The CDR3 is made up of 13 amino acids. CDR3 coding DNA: TGTGCCAGCAGCCTCTGGGAGGGCCAGCCCCAGCATTTT. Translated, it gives CASSLWEGQPQHF.

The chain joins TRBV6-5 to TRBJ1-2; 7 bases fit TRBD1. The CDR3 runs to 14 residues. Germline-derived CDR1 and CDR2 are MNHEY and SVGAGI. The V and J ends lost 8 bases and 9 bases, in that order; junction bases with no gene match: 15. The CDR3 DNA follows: TGTGCCAGCCTAAGGGACAGAGGAGATTCGAGCTACACCTTC. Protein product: CASLRDRGDSSYTF.

The CDR3 DNA follows: TGTGCCAGCAGCGTTACCTCCGGGACAGAGTATTCACCCCTCCACTTT. Amino acids: CASSVTSGTEYSPLHF. The V gene is TRBV9, the J gene TRBJ1-6; TRBD1 agrees at 7 bases. V was pared by 2 bases and J by 8 bases, with 10 bases of the junction left unmatched. This CDR3 region has 16 residues. Germline V gene data show CDR1 as SGDLS and CDR2 as YYNGEE.

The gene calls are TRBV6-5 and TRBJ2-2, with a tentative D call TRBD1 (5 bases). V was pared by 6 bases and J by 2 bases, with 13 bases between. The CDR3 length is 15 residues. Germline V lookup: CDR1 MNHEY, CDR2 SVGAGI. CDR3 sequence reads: CASSRRGINTGELFF. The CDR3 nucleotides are TGTGCCAGCAGCAGAAGGGGTATCAACACCGGGGAGCTGTTTTTT.

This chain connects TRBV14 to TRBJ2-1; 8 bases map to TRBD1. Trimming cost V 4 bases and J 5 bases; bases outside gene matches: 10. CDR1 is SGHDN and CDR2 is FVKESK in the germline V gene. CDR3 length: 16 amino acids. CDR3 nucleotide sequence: TGTGCCAGCAGCCTTTTTCGGCAGGGGGCCAACAATGAGCAGTTCTTC. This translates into CASSLFRQGANNEQFF. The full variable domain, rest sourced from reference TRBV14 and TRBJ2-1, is EAGVTQFPSHSVIEKGQTVTLRCDPISGHDNLYWYRRVMGKEIKFLLHFVKESKQDESGMPNNRFLAERTGGTYSTLKVQPAELEDSGVYFCASSLFRQGANNEQFFGPGTRLTVL.

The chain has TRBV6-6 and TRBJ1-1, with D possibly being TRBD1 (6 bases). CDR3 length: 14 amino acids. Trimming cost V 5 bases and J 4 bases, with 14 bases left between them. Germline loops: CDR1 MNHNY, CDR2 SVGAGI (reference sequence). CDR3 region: CASSTQGRVTEAFF. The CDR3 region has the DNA TGTGCCAGCAGTACACAGGGTAGGGTCACTGAAGCTTTCTTT.

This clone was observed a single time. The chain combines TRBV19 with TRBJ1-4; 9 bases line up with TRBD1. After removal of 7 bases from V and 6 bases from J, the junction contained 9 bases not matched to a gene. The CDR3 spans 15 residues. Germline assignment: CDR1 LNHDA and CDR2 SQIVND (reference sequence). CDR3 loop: CASTPRTGVDEKLFF. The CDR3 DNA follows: TGTGCCAGTACCCCAAGGACAGGGGTGGATGAAAAACTGTTTTTT.

This CDR3 is CASSLAGTDNEQFF. CDR3 nucleotide sequence: TGCGCCAGCAGCTTAGCAGGGACAGACAATGAGCAGTTCTTC. This chain uses TRBV5-1 with TRBJ2-1, with TRBD1 matching 7 bases. Germline lookup yields CDR1 SGHRS and CDR2 YFSETQ. Losses at the gene ends were 2 bases for V and 5 bases for J; bases not matched to a gene: 4. CDR3 size: 14 residues.

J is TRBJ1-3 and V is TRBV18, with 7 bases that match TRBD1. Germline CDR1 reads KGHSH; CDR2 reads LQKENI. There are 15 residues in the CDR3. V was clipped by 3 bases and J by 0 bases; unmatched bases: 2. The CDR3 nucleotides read TGTGCCAGCTCACCCTGGGACAGCTCTGGAAACACCATATATTTT. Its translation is CASSPWDSSGNTIYF.

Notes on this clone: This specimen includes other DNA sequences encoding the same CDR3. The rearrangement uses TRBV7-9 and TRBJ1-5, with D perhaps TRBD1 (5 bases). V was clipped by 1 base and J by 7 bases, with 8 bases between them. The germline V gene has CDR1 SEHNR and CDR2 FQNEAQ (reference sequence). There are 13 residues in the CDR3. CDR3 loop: CASSLDRGQPQHF. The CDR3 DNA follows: TGTGCCAGCAGCTTAGATCGGGGGCAGCCCCAGCATTTT.

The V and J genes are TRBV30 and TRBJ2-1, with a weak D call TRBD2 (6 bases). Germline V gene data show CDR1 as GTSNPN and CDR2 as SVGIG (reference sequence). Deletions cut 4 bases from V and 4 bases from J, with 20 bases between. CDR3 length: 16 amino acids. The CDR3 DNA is TGTGCCTGGACTGCTGTCACTAGCTATAAATACAATGAGCAGTTCTTC. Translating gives CAWTAVTSYKYNEQFF.

The CDR3 DNA is TGCGCCAGCAGCGATCCTAGCGGGAATTCTTTCATCAATGAGCAGTTCTTC. Protein sequence: CASSDPSGNSFINEQFF. This chain connects TRBV5-1 to TRBJ2-1; 9 nucleotides line up with TRBD2. This CDR3 is 17 amino acids long. Germline CDR1 and CDR2: SGHRS and YFSETQ. Trimming took 4 bases from V and 6 from J; bases not matched to a gene: 14.

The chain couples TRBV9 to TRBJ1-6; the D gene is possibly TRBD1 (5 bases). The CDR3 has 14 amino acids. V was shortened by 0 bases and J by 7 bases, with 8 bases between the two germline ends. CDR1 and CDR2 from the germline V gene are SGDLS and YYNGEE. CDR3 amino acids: CASSVGGENSPLHF. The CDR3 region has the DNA TGTGCCAGCAGCGTAGGGGGGGAAAATTCACCCCTCCACTTT.

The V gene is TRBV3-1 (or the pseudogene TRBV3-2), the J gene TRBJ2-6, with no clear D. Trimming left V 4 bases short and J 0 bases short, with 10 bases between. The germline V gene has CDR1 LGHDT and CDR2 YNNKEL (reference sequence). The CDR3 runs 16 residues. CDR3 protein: CASSPREVSGANVLTF. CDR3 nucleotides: TGTGCCAGCAGCCCGCGAGAGGTCTCTGGGGCCAACGTCCTGACTTTC.